This note documents a single T cell receptor beta chain sequence. These data come from a study of T cells in Graves' hyperthyroidism and ophthalmopathy. Researchers amplified the TCR beta CDR3 regions from RNA transcripts. TCR CDR3 underwent first-round RT-PCR with the HTBI primer set. TCRdb re-called the multiplex PCR reads through MiXCR, storing one row per CDR3 protein. The table lists approximately 210,000 distinct CDR3 sequences, roughly 15% of them singletons. This CDR3 has 13 amino acids. Trimming at V came to 4 bases and at J to 7 bases, leaving 2 bases not matched to a gene. Looked up from germline, CDR1 is MDHEN and CDR2 is SYDVKM. PBMCs were sourced from roughly 9.7 ml fresh peripheral blood.

The clonotype originates from a man aged 50 to 59 with Graves' hyperthyroidism. V and J are TRBV28 and TRBJ2-2; 8 bases agree with TRBD2. Material for sequencing was blood. CDR3 DNA sequence: TGTGCCAGCAGTTCCACTAGCGGCGGGGAGCTGTTTTTT. It codes for CASSSTSGGELFF.